This T cell receptor (beta chain) was sequenced for a study of blood T cell repertoires in COVID-19. Per the study methods: Reference gene primer amplification in the assay estimated nucleated cell counts. Measured with immunoSEQ multiplex PCR; TCRdb has only the in-frame clones, and not every one. Clone size and the V and J calls come from that table; the DNA yielded D and trimming. The table lists 15,000 to 20,000 clones, over 65% of them singletons, with around 5.6% in the top ten. Germline V gene lookup returns CDR1 SEHNR and CDR2 FQNEAQ (reference sequence). V lost 4 bases to trimming and J lost 3 bases, with 11 bases between them. This CDR3 is built from 14 residues.

The rearrangement joins TRBV7-9 to TRBJ2-3, with D possibly being TRBD2 (5 bases). Specimen: peripheral blood. This TCR came from a human donor in a cohort sampled during active COVID-19. The CDR3 DNA follows: TGTGCCAGCAGCTCCCCATGGAGGACAGATACGCAGTATTTT. This translates into CASSSPWRTDTQYF.